The 18 T cell receptor beta chains presented below share a single source sample, sequenced in a study of regulatory T cells in long-lasting Graves disease (dated by TCRdb to the early 2020s). Reading the label with the study, this specimen's time point is: newly diagnosed GD, antithyroid drugs for less than 3 months. For both TCR sequencing and RNA sequencing, RNA was extracted from PBMCs using TRIzol. The method behind the library was multiplex PCR. Sequencing used an Illumina HiSeq 4000. To build TCR beta libraries, CDR3 regions were amplified by Arm-PCR using iRepertoire HTBI primers. The public reads were run again by TCRdb, first through fastp at Q25 and then through MiXCR, and only productive beta chains were kept. Rows matching on CDR3 protein sequence are summarized as one entry with the most common DNA and genes. In this sample the table shows 500,000 or so distinct CDR3 sequences, about 16% of which occur a single time. The top ten hold more than 20% of the sample.

The same specimen was also included in a second study, on T cells in Graves' hyperthyroidism and ophthalmopathy.

This material consisted of peripheral blood mononuclear cells (PBMCs), taken at new diagnosis, from a patient treated with antithyroid drugs. The origin of the receptors is a woman aged 40 to 65 with Graves disease. Donor details come from another sample of the same person, matched by shared clones.

Points on this clonotype: The conserved phenylalanine or tryptophan normally closing the CDR3 is absent here, so this likely arose from a read error. This rearrangement joins TRBV28 to TRBJ2-1, with D perhaps matching TRBD1 or TRBD2 (5 bases each). Germline CDR1 MDHEN, CDR2 SYDVKM. This CDR3 has 15 residues. Trimming took off 3 bases at V and 10 bases at J, with 19 bases between the two ends. The CDR3 DNA reads TGTGCCAGCAGTTTTGGGGGAAACCCTATGAGGGAGCAGTTCTCC. Its translation is CASSFGGNPMREQFS.

In its sample, this clonotype was seen a few times. At one of its ends the junction is not consistent with the germline gene, which may arise from a read error. The CDR3 spells CASSLLDPQGVF. The CDR3 DNA reads as TGTGCCAGCAGCTTACTGGACCCACAGGGGGTCTTC. V usage is TRBV7-9 and J usage is TRBJ2-1; 8 bases are a match to TRBD1. CDR1 SEHNR and CDR2 FQNEAQ come from the germline V gene (reference sequence). The length of the CDR3 is 12 residues.

The rearrangement links TRBV27 to TRBJ1-2, with 7 bases matching TRBD1. Germline V lookup: CDR1 MNHEY, CDR2 SMNVEV (reference sequence). With 2 bases clipped from V and 8 bases from J, the junction kept 8 bases outside the gene matches. There are 14 residues in the CDR3. CDR3 sequence reads: CASSLGRGSWGYTF. The DNA of the CDR3 is TGTGCCAGCAGTTTAGGCAGGGGGTCTTGGGGCTACACCTTC.

This rearrangement joins TRBV5-6 to TRBJ1-2; D is unresolved. From germline, CDR1 is SGHDT and CDR2 YYEEEE. The V end lost 4 bases, the J end lost 4 bases, and 11 bases lay between the germline ends. This CDR3 comprises 13 residues. CDR3 nucleotides: TGTGCCAGCAGCCTACGTTTCTTCTATGGCTACACCTTC. Amino acids: CASSLRFFYGYTF.

This clonotype occurred many times. The rearrangement uses TRBV18 and TRBJ1-1, with unresolved D. V was trimmed by 6 bases and J by 4 bases, leaving 9 bases between them. Looked up from germline, CDR1 is KGHSH and CDR2 is LQKENI. The CDR3 has 12 amino acids. DNA of the CDR3: TGTGCCAGCTCTCCGGGTCCCACTGAAGCTTTCTTT. Amino acids: CASSPGPTEAFF.

V and J are TRBV6-1 and TRBJ2-7; TRBD1 agrees at 7 bases. The CDR3 extends over 13 amino acids. Germline assignment: CDR1 MNHNS and CDR2 SASEGT. With V trimmed by 5 bases and J by 5 bases, 6 bases remained unmatched. The CDR3: CASSPTGRHEQYF. The CDR3 DNA reads as TGTGCCAGCAGTCCGACAGGGCGACACGAGCAGTACTTC.

Many counts were recorded for this clonotype. The chain recombines TRBV5-1 with TRBJ1-1; maybe TRBD1 (6 bases). CDR1 is SGHRS, CDR2 YFSETQ, per germline. The V end was cut by 1 base, the J end by 12 bases, with 19 bases between. The CDR3 sequence is 14 residues long. Here the CDR3 DNA reads TGCGCCAGCAGCTTGAACCGGGACACCGTAAGGACTTTCTTT. Its protein product is CASSLNRDTVRTFF.

The rearrangement uses TRBV18 and TRBJ1-2; perhaps TRBD1 as D (5 bases). Germline V lookup: CDR1 KGHSH, CDR2 LQKENI. The length of the CDR3 is 13 residues. Deletions cut 8 bases from V and 5 bases from J, with 15 bases between. The CDR3 bases are TGTGCCAGCAGCCCGACGACAGTTTATGGCTACACCTTC. Its translation is CASSPTTVYGYTF.

The sample holds many counts of this clonotype. This chain joins TRBV27 and TRBJ1-6, with D hard to call. The CDR3 totals 17 residues. Germline CDR1 and CDR2: MNHEY and SMNVEV (reference sequence). V was shortened by 2 bases and J by 0 bases, with 11 bases between the two germline ends. CDR3 DNA: TGTGCCAGCAGTTTAGCGAGACCTAGCTCCTATAATTCACCCCTCCACTTT. It specifies CASSLARPSSYNSPLHF.

This clonotype was counted at least ten times. The rearrangement links TRBV10-3 to TRBJ2-1, with a possible D match to TRBD2 (7 bases). The CDR3 totals 14 residues. Deletions cut 7 bases from V and 8 bases from J, with 18 bases between. Germline-derived CDR1 and CDR2 are ENHRY and SYGVKD. The CDR3 DNA is TGTGCCATCAAATCAGACGGGGGGCCCGATGAGCAGTTCTTC. Translation: CAIKSDGGPDEQFF.

V gene TRBV18 combines with J gene TRBJ1-6; 7 bases match TRBD1. V gave up 5 bases and J gave up 6 bases; unmatched junction bases: 7. The CDR3 is 15 amino acids. In germline, CDR1 is KGHSH, CDR2 LQKENI. This CDR3 is CASSFEAGGNSPLHF. As DNA, the CDR3 is TGTGCCAGCTCATTTGAAGCAGGGGGTAATTCACCCCTCCACTTT.

This clonotype was detected ten times or more. This chain links TRBV12-3 or TRBV12-4 with TRBJ1-1; D unresolved. Trimming shortened V by 6 bases and J by 1 base, and 6 bases separated the two germline ends. The CDR3 is 12 amino acids. The CDR3 DNA sequence: TGTGCCAGCAGAATTGGGAACACTGAAGCTTTCTTT. Its translation: CASRIGNTEAFF.

This clonotype was seen ten or more times. The CDR3 loop reads CAISEGQSTDTQYF. The CDR3, as DNA: TGTGCCATCAGTGAGGGGCAGAGCACAGATACGCAGTATTTT. The chain has TRBV10-3 and TRBJ2-3, with unresolved D. V was shortened by 2 bases and J by 0 bases, with 6 bases between the two germline ends. The CDR3 has 14 residues. Germline V lookup: CDR1 ENHRY, CDR2 SYGVKD.

As concerns this clonotype: The junction shows a germline mismatch at one end, possibly a read error. The J gene is TRBJ2-7, the V gene TRBV6-2 or TRBV6-3, with TRBD1 as a possible D gene (6 bases). The germline CDR1 and CDR2 sequences are MNHEY and SVGEGT. The CDR3 has 15 amino acids. Written as DNA, the CDR3 is TGTGCCAGCAATATTAAGGGGGTCCTGTTGTACGGGCAGTACTTC. It encodes CASNIKGVLLYGQYF.

This chain joins TRBV27 and TRBJ1-1; no clear D gene. V was cut by 4 bases and J by 4 bases, with 13 bases left in between. The CDR3 is 14 amino acids. CDR1 is MNHEY and CDR2 is SMNVEV in the germline V gene (reference sequence). CDR3 in amino acids: CASSSFASSTEAFF. As DNA, the CDR3 is TGTGCCAGCAGTTCGTTTGCCTCTAGCACTGAAGCTTTCTTT.

The rearrangement links TRBV7-2 to TRBJ2-7; TRBD2 is a possible D gene (5 bases). Germline V gives CDR1 SGHTA, CDR2 FQGNSA. CDR3 length: 17 residues. V was trimmed by 5 bases and J by 0 bases, leaving 20 bases between them. This chain's CDR3 is CASSLRGKPGNSYEQYF. DNA for the CDR3: TGTGCCAGCAGCCTGCGAGGGAAGCCCGGCAACTCCTACGAGCAGTACTTC.

This chain connects TRBV20-1 to TRBJ1-1; D not certain. The V gene lost 0 bases and the J gene lost 5 bases, with 13 bases spanning the gap. The CDR3 has 14 residues. The V gene's germline CDR1 is DFQATT and CDR2 SNEGSKA (reference sequence). The CDR3 bases are TGCAGTGCTAGAGAACGTTCGGGATTAACTGAAGCTTTCTTT. Its translation: CSARERSGLTEAFF.

A word on this clonotype: A single base separates this from a much larger clone, so it may be a read error. The chain recombines TRBV10-3 with TRBJ2-7; D is perhaps TRBD2 (6 bases). V lost 4 bases and J 3 bases, leaving 13 bases between the germline ends. The CDR3 is made up of 14 amino acids. In germline, CDR1 is ENHRY, CDR2 SYGVKD. CDR3: CAISVRDGGYEQYF. The DNA for the CDR3 is TGTGCCATCAGTGTCCGGGACGGGGGCTACGAGCAGTACTTC.